The 7 T cell receptor beta chains reported below all come from one sample, sequenced in a study of blood T cells in healthy people across ages. A sample-barcoded 5' primer and a J-beta primer mix were used in a second PCR of roughly 7 to 11 cycles. One entry per CDR3 protein results from TCRdb running MiXCR on the 5' RACE reads. Altogether hundreds of thousands of distinct CDR3 sequences are present, around 31% being singletons, with the ten largest covering around 16%. The sample taken for sequencing was blood. These receptors originate from a woman at least 80 years old in good health.

V is TRBV5-1 and J is TRBJ1-6; 7 bases map to TRBD1. The CDR3 contains 14 residues. V gave up 4 bases and J gave up 8 bases; unmatched junction bases: 6. The germline gives CDR1 SGHRS, CDR2 YFSETQ. The CDR3 loop is CASSPGQHYSPLHF. CDR3 in DNA: TGCGCCAGCAGCCCGGGACAGCACTATTCACCCCTCCACTTT.

The rearrangement links TRBV28 to TRBJ1-5, with D unresolved. V lost 6 bases to trimming and J lost 7 bases, with 16 bases between them. CDR1 and CDR2 from the germline V gene are MDHEN and SYDVKM. CDR3 length: 14 residues. The CDR3 DNA sequence: TGTGCCAGCAGACTGCCGATGGGGTCCCAGCCCCAGCATTTT. This encodes CASRLPMGSQPQHF.

This chain uses TRBV5-6 with TRBJ2-7, with a possible D match to TRBD1 (5 bases). Germline loops: CDR1 SGHDT, CDR2 YYEEEE. The CDR3 runs 14 residues. Between the trimmed V and J ends, which lost 7 bases and 6 bases, there was a span of 20 bases. CDR3 region: CASRGAPQPFEQYF. The CDR3 region has the DNA TGTGCCAGCCGTGGGGCACCTCAACCCTTCGAGCAGTACTTC.

This clonotype was observed a few times. A much more abundant neighbour one base away suggests this may be a read error. V and J are TRBV12-3 or TRBV12-4 and TRBJ2-7, with TRBD2 as a possible D gene (6 bases). The J call may not be correct, given that the DNA end is closer to TRBJ2-5. This CDR3 comprises 12 residues. CDR3 bases: TGTACCAGCAGCCAAGGGAGGAGGACCCAGTACTTC. Its translation is CTSSQGRRTQYF.

In this sample, this clonotype turned up many times. The rearrangement uses TRBV12-3 or TRBV12-4 and TRBJ2-7; TRBD2 might be the D (6 bases). There are 14 residues in the CDR3. Trimming stripped 5 bases from V and 4 bases from J, with 15 bases between. The CDR3 loop reads CASSPTGREYEQYF. The CDR3, as DNA: TGTGCCAGCAGTCCAACCGGACGGGAGTACGAGCAGTACTTC.

This clonotype was seen only a few times. A much larger clone lies a single base off, so this may be a read error. V usage is TRBV27 and J usage is TRBJ2-7; 9 nucleotides agree with TRBD1. CDR1 and CDR2 from the germline V gene are MNHEY and SMNVEV (reference sequence). Trimming took 7 bases from V and 0 from J; bases not matched to a gene: 7. CDR3 length: 15 residues. The CDR3, as DNA: TGTGCCAGCAATCCACGACAGGGGGGCTCCTACGAGCAGTACTTC. Protein: CASNPRQGGSYEQYF.

For this clonotype: The junction departs from germline at one end; a sequencing error may be responsible. This chain joins TRBV7-2 and TRBJ1-2, with D tentatively TRBD1 (6 bases). This CDR3 contains 14 residues. CDR1 and CDR2 (germline): SGHTA, FQGNSA. This CDR3 is CASSSPGDFYGYIF. The CDR3 DNA sequence: TGTGCCAGCAGCTCACCAGGGGATTTCTATGGCTACATCTTC.